The rows below give T cell receptor beta chains drawn from one sample of a study of cytomegalovirus exposure and HLA in healthy donors. Data came from immunoSEQ multiplex PCR; TCRdb stores just in-frame clones and leaves some out. The sample lists approximately 40,000 clones, 65% to 90% occurring once. Material for sequencing was PBMCs. The receptors here all came from a woman aged 18-29 years in good health and CMV-seropositive. Both conserved end residues are part of each CDR3. A D gene is named only where the DNA matches it firmly. Rows give clone size only sometimes, using once, few, many, or a class for an expanded clone.

J gene | D gene | V gene | clone size | CDR3 length | CDR3 DNA | CDR3 protein
TRBJ1-6 | TRBD1 | TRBV9 | NA | 17 | TGTGCCAGCAGCGTAGCTGCAGGGGGCAAAGCTAATTCACCCCTCCACTTT | CASSVAAGGKANSPLHF
TRBJ2-3 | TRBD2 | TRBV9 | NA | 16 | TGTGCCAGCAGCGTAGGGGCTAGCGGTATCACAGATACGCAGTATTTT | CASSVGASGITDTQYF
TRBJ2-1 | NA | TRBV7-2 | NA | 14 | TGTGCCAGCAGCTTAGCCGTCCAGGGCGGTGAGCAGTTCTTC | CASSLAVQGGEQFF
TRBJ1-4 | NA | TRBV9 | NA | 16 | TGTGCCAGCAGCGTAGCCCCTGGCCCAACTAATGAAAAACTGTTTTTT | CASSVAPGPTNEKLFF
TRBJ2-1 | TRBD1 | TRBV19 | NA | 15 | TGTGCCAGTAGCACCGGGACAGGATCCTACAATGAGCAGTTCTTC | CASSTGTGSYNEQFF
TRBJ1-6 | NA | TRBV5-4 | few | 15 | TGTGCCAGCAGCTTGGTCAAGGGGGTCAATTCACCCCTCCACTTT | CASSLVKGVNSPLHF
TRBJ1-4 | NA | TRBV5-1 | NA | 15 | TGCGCCAGCTGCATTTCGGCGGTGGCTAATGAAAAACTGTTTTTT | CASCISAVANEKLFF
TRBJ2-1 | TRBD2 | TRBV2 | once | 16 | TGTGCCAGCAGTGAAGGGTTAGCGGGGGGGTACAATGAGCAGTTCTTC | CASSEGLAGGYNEQFF
TRBJ1-2 | NA | TRBV4-2 | once | 14 | TGTGCCAGCAGCCAAGGACAGGCGGCGAGTGGCTACCCCTTC | CASSQGQAASGYPF
TRBJ2-2 | NA | TRBV11-3 | NA | 16 | TGTGCCAGCAGCTTAGAGACTCAAATTGGCACCGGGGAGCTGTTTTTT | CASSLETQIGTGELFF
TRBJ1-5 | TRBD1 | TRBV30 | NA | 16 | TGTGCCTGGGACCAGACAGGGGCGGATAGCAATCAGCCCCAGCATTTT | CAWDQTGADSNQPQHF
TRBJ1-2 | TRBD1 | TRBV4-1 | NA | 15 | TGCGCCAGCAGCTACCCGGGACAGGGCTACTATGGCTACACCTTC | CASSYPGQGYYGYTF
TRBJ1-3 | NA | TRBV27 | once | 13 | TGTGCCAGCAGTCGGACATCTGGTAACACCATATATTTT | CASSRTSGNTIYF
TRBJ2-5 | NA | TRBV7-9 | NA | 15 | TGTGCCAGCAGCCCCGCCTGGACAGCCGAAGAGACCCAGTACTTC | CASSPAWTAEETQYF
TRBJ2-7 | NA | TRBV7-9 | NA | 14 | TGTGCCAGCAGCTTATTCGGGATCTATGGCGAGCAGTACTTC | CASSLFGIYGEQYF
TRBJ2-1 | TRBD2 | TRBV6-5 | NA | 16 | TGTGCCAGCAGTTACTCGCGCGGGAGATTTAGAAATGAGCAGTTCTTC | CASSYSRGRFRNEQFF
TRBJ2-2 | TRBD2 | TRBV5-1 | NA | 14 | TGCGCCAGCAGCTTAGCGGGAGGGCCCGGGGAGCTGTTTTTT | CASSLAGGPGELFF
TRBJ1-1 | NA | TRBV2 | few | 11 | TGTGCCAGCGCCCCCGGGACTGAAGCTTTCTTT | CASAPGTEAFF
TRBJ2-4 | NA | TRBV13 | NA | 14 | TGTGCCAGCAGCTCGGCGGTAGCCAAAAACATTCAGTACTTC | CASSSAVAKNIQYF
TRBJ1-1 | TRBD1 | TRBV7-3 | NA | 15 | TGTGCCAGCAGCCAGGGACAGCTGATGAACACTGAAGCTTTCTTT | CASSQGQLMNTEAFF
TRBJ1-2 | NA | TRBV30 | once | 12 | TGTGCCTGGACTACAGGGTCCGGAGGCTACACCTTC | CAWTTGSGGYTF
TRBJ2-7 | TRBD1 | TRBV15 | few | 17 | TGTGCCACCAGCAGGGAACCACAGGGGGCCGCCAGGTACGAGCAGTACTTC | CATSREPQGAARYEQYF
TRBJ2-7 | NA | TRBV5-1 | NA | 15 | TGCGCCAGCAACGCAGCCTCGGGTGTATCCTACGAGCAGTACTTC | CASNAASGVSYEQYF
TRBJ2-5 | NA | TRBV25-1 | few | 14 | TGTGCCAGCAGTGAATCCAGACTCCAAGAGACCCAGTACTTC | CASSESRLQETQYF
TRBJ2-7 | NA | TRBV7-9 | once | 17 | TGTGCCAGCAGCTTACTTTCTAGCGCCATGAGAATGAACGAGCAGTACTTC | CASSLLSSAMRMNEQYF
TRBJ1-5 | NA | TRBV5-6 | NA | 14 | TGTGCCAGCAGCCTGTGGGGGGTAGGACAGCCCCAGCATTTT | CASSLWGVGQPQHF
TRBJ2-5 | NA | TRBV5-1 | NA | 16 | TGCGCCAGCAGCTTGGCCGTAACAGGCGCTGGAGAGACCCAGTACTTC | CASSLAVTGAGETQYF
TRBJ2-7 | NA | TRBV6-5 | NA | 14 | TGTGCCAGCAGTTACTCGATTCCCGGCTACGAGCAGTACTTC | CASSYSIPGYEQYF
TRBJ2-1 | TRBD2 | TRBV9 | NA | 14 | TGTGCCAGCAGTCTAGCGGGCCCATACAATGAGCAGTTCTTC | CASSLAGPYNEQFF
TRBJ2-3 | TRBD2 | TRBV10-3 | NA | 17 | TGTGCCATCGGTTTAATTGTTACTAGCGGGGGTACAGATACGCAGTATTTT | CAIGLIVTSGGTDTQYF
TRBJ1-4 | NA | TRBV2 | NA | 12 | TGTGCCAGCAGACGGGAGTCTCGAAAACTGTTTTTT | CASRRESRKLFF
TRBJ2-7 | TRBD2 | TRBV5-5 | NA | 14 | TGTGCCAGCAGCTTGGGAGGGAGGGGAAACGAGCAGTACTTC | CASSLGGRGNEQYF
TRBJ1-5 | NA | TRBV10-3 | NA | 16 | TGTGCCATCAGCGAAAGCTCTCGGGAGCTGAATCAGCCCCAGCATTTT | CAISESSRELNQPQHF
TRBJ2-5 | TRBD2 | TRBV2 | few | 17 | TGTGCCAGCAGGGGACTAGCGGGCGCCCGATTCAGGGAGACCCAGTACTTC | CASRGLAGARFRETQYF
TRBJ2-7 | TRBD2 | TRBV4-3 | NA | 15 | TGCGCCAGCAGCCAAGGGCTAGCGGACCGGTACGAGCAGTACTTC | CASSQGLADRYEQYF
TRBJ2-3 | NA | TRBV14 | few | 13 | TGTGCCAGCAACAGGTTCGGCACAGATACGCAGTATTTT | CASNRFGTDTQYF
TRBJ2-7 | NA | TRBV6-6 | NA | 11 | TGTGCCAGCAGCCACAGCTACGAGCAGTACTTC | CASSHSYEQYF
TRBJ1-2 | NA | TRBV7-2 | few | 16 | TGTGCCAGCAGCTTATCGAGGCAGACGAGTAACTATGGCTACACCTTC | CASSLSRQTSNYGYTF
TRBJ1-2 | TRBD1 | TRBV7-9 | once | 16 | TGTGCCAGCAGCTTAGCGCCCGGGACAGGGGCGCACGGCTACACCTTC | CASSLAPGTGAHGYTF
TRBJ2-1 | NA | TRBV7-9 | NA | 12 | TGTGCCAGCGAACGGGGGAACAATGAGCAGTTCTTC | CASERGNNEQFF
TRBJ1-5 | NA | TRBV19 | few | 17 | TGTGCCAGTAGTATAGGTCCAGGGCTGAGTGTAGGGCAGCCCCAGCATTTT | CASSIGPGLSVGQPQHF
TRBJ1-1 | NA | TRBV9 | NA | 15 | TGTGCCAGCAGCGTTATTAGTTCTCCGAACACTGAAGCTTTCTTT | CASSVISSPNTEAFF
TRBJ2-2 | NA | TRBV4-3 | NA | 14 | TGCGCCAGCAGTCGACAGCCGAACACCGGGGAGCTGTTTTTT | CASSRQPNTGELFF
TRBJ2-7 | TRBD2 | TRBV11-2 | NA | 15 | TGTGCCAGCAGCTTAGGACGGGAGGGCTTCTACGAGCAGTACTTC | CASSLGREGFYEQYF
TRBJ2-7 | NA | TRBV21-1 | NA | 18 | TGTGCCAGCAGCAAAGAGGCTAGCGGGAGTTACCTTTCCTACGAGCAGTACTTC | CASSKEASGSYLSYEQYF
TRBJ2-7 | NA | TRBV30 | once | 15 | TGTGCCTGGACCAAACGGGGGGCACAATACTACGAGCAGTACTTC | CAWTKRGAQYYEQYF
TRBJ2-2 | NA | TRBV10-2 | NA | 13 | TGCGCCAGCAGTGACAGGGACACCGGGGAGCTGTTTTTT | CASSDRDTGELFF
TRBJ2-3 | TRBD2 | TRBV4-3 | NA | 17 | TGCGCCAGCAGCCAAGACCTGGGACTAGCGGGGCCAGATACGCAGTATTTT | CASSQDLGLAGPDTQYF